This T cell receptor beta chain appears in the sequencing data of a study of T cell responses to AZD1222 COVID-19 vaccine. The CDR3 loop spans 16 amino acids. The trim removed 0 bases at V and 2 bases at J, leaving 7 bases unmatched. Germline lookup yields CDR1 MGHRA and CDR2 YSYEKL. Sequencing was performed with immunoSEQ multiplex PCR; in TCRdb, only in-frame clones are kept and a portion is missing. There are 89,000 or so clones in the sample; around 93% occur only once, and around 30% lies in the top ten. The V call is TRBV4-1, the J call TRBJ2-7; 7 bases are shared with TRBD1. The sequenced sample was peripheral blood, obtained 28 days after the second AZD1222 dose. The TCR sequence derives from an adult who received the AZD1222 COVID-19 vaccine. CDR3 DNA sequence: TGCGCCAGCAGCCAAGACCGGACAGGCCGAACCTACGAGCAGTACTTC. Amino acid sequence: CASSQDRTGRTYEQYF.